This T cell receptor beta chain came from a study of cytomegalovirus exposure and HLA in healthy donors. Study findings and constraints: In a later analysis, TCR beta V- and J-gene trimming showed a link to a missense DCLRE1C variant.

The PCR made use of 60 Vbeta and 13 Jbeta primers. Clones were read by immunoSEQ multiplex PCR, and TCRdb kept only the in-frame ones, dropping some. Of about 120,000 clones listed, under 85% are singletons. About this clone: Its target is unknown.

V gave up 4 bases and J gave up 2 bases, with 12 bases separating them. Germline V lookup: CDR1 SGHDN, CDR2 FVKESK. This CDR3 region has 14 residues. The rearrangement uses TRBV14 and TRBJ2-7; perhaps TRBD2 as D (6 bases). Specimen: PBMCs. The clonotype was recovered from a human donor in good health. The DNA for the CDR3 is TGTGCCAGCAGCCTCCAGGAGGGTCCCTACGAGCAGTACTTC. Translated: CASSLQEGPYEQYF.